This TCR beta chain was found in a study of cytomegalovirus exposure and HLA in healthy donors. PCR employed 60 Vbeta and 13 Jbeta primers. Profiling relied on immunoSEQ multiplex PCR, and the TCRdb table lists in-frame clones only, not all of them. The sample records about 110,000 clones, about 74% being singletons. V was pared by 0 bases and J by 4 bases, with 9 bases between. This CDR3 region has 14 residues. CDR1 is SGDLS, CDR2 YYNGEE, per germline. Sequenced sample: PBMCs. The chain links TRBV9 to TRBJ2-3; maybe TRBD2 (6 bases). This receptor was obtained from a man in his thirties or forties in good health and CMV-seropositive. CDR3 sequence reads: CASSVVGGPDTQYF. CDR3 nucleotides: TGTGCCAGCAGCGTAGTTGGAGGGCCAGATACGCAGTATTTT. The full variable domain, in which reference TRBV9 and TRBJ2-3 provide the parts outside the CDR3, is DSGVTQTPKHLITATGQRVTLRCSPRSGDLSVYWYQQSLDQGLQFLIQYYNGEERAKGNILERFSAQQFPDLHSELNLSSLELGDSALYFCASSVVGGPDTQYFGPGTRLTVL.